Following are 4 T cell receptor beta chains from one sample sequenced in a study of cytomegalovirus exposure and HLA in healthy donors. Generated by immunoSEQ multiplex PCR, the TCRdb table keeps only in-frame clones and is missing some. The data hold more than 85,000 clones, with more than 70% observed a single time. What was sequenced was PBMCs. These receptors were obtained from a young woman in good health and CMV-seronegative.

V usage is TRBV6-6 and J usage is TRBJ1-1, with TRBD1 identical over 7 bases. CDR1 and CDR2 (germline): MNHNY, SVGAGI (reference sequence). The V and J ends lost 8 bases and 1 base, in that order; junction bases with no gene match: 7. There are 14 residues in the CDR3. This CDR3 is CASVHRGANTEAFF. The CDR3 bases are TGTGCCAGCGTTCACAGGGGTGCGAACACTGAAGCTTTCTTT.

The rearrangement uses TRBV5-4 and TRBJ1-1, with D maybe TRBD1 (6 bases). V lost 9 bases and J 5 bases, leaving 17 bases between the germline ends. This CDR3 has 13 amino acids. CDR1 is SGHNT and CDR2 is YYREEE in the germline V gene (reference sequence). CDR3 nucleotide sequence: TGTGCCACTTACAGGGATGAGGAGACTGAAGCTTTCTTT. Its translation: CATYRDEETEAFF.

The chain employs TRBV7-8 and TRBJ2-1, with 9 bases aligning to TRBD1. Germline lookup yields CDR1 SGHVS and CDR2 FQNEAQ. This CDR3 region has 16 residues. V shed 1 base, J shed 3 bases, and the junction held 4 bases outside the gene matches. The CDR3 nucleotides read TGTGCCAGCAGCTTAGTTCCGGGACAGGGCTACAATGAGCAGTTCTTC. This encodes CASSLVPGQGYNEQFF.

The chain couples TRBV6-6 to TRBJ1-6; D might be TRBD1 (5 bases). The CDR3 is made up of 14 amino acids. Germline-derived CDR1 and CDR2 are MNHNY and SVGAGI (reference sequence). The V and J ends lost 4 bases and 9 bases respectively, with 13 bases between them. The CDR3 region has the DNA TGTGCCAGCAGTTTAGGGGTTTATGGTTCACCCCTCCACTTT. Amino acids: CASSLGVYGSPLHF.